This TCR beta chain stems from a study of T cell changes during pregnancy in multiple sclerosis. The data were produced by immunoSEQ multiplex PCR, yet TCRdb's version contains in-frame clones alone and is incomplete. The sample carries 20,000 to 25,000 clones, approximately 90% recorded once. This clonotype was sampled from a female donor in good health, enrolled as a control in a pregnancy study. Here the sequenced sample was CD8+ T cells from peripheral blood mononuclear cells, taken in the second trimester of pregnancy.

As DNA, the CDR3 is TGTGCCAGCAGTTTGCTAGCAGCCTACGAGCAGTACTTC. It translates to CASSLLAAYEQYF. The chain has TRBV6-6 and TRBJ2-7; a weak D match, TRBD2 (5 bases). The CDR3 sequence is 13 residues long. Looked up from germline, CDR1 is MNHNY and CDR2 is SVGAGI (reference sequence). The V and J ends lost 4 bases and 2 bases respectively, with 9 bases between them.